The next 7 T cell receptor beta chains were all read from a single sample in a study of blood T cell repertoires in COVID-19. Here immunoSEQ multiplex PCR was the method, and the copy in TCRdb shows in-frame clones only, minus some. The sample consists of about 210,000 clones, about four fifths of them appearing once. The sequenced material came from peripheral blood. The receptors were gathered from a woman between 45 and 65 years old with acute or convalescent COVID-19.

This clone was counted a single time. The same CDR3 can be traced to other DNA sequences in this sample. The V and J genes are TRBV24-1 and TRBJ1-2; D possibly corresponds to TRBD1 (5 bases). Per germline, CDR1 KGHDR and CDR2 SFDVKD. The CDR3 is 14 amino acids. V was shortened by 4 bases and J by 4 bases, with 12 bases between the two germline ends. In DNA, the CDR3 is TGTGCCACCAGTGACCAGGACATCAGCTATGGCTACACCTTC. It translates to CATSDQDISYGYTF.

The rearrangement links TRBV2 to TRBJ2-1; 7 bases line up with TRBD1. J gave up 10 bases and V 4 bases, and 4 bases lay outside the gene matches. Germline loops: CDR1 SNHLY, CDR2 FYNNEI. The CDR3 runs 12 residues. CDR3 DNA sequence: TGTGCCAGCAGTGGGGACAGCCGCGAGCAGTTCTTC. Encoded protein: CASSGDSREQFF.

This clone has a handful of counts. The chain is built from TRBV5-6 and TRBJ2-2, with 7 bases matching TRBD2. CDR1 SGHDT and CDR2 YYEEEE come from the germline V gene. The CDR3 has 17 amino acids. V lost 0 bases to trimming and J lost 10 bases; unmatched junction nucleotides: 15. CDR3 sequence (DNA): TGTGCCAGCAGCTTGGACAGAGGGAGGGATACACCGGAGGAGCTGTTTTTT. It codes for CASSLDRGRDTPEELFF.

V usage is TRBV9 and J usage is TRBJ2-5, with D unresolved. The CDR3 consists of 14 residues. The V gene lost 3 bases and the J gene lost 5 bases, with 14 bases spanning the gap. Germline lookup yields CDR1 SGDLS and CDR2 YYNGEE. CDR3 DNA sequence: TGTGCCAGCAGCGATGGAGACGTAAGGGAGACCCAGTACTTC. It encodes CASSDGDVRETQYF.

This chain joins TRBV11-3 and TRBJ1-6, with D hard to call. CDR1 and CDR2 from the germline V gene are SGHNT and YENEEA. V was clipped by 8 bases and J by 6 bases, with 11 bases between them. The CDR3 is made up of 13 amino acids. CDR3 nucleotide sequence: TGTGCCAGCGGCTGGAGGAGTAATTCACCCCTCCACTTT. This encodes CASGWRSNSPLHF.

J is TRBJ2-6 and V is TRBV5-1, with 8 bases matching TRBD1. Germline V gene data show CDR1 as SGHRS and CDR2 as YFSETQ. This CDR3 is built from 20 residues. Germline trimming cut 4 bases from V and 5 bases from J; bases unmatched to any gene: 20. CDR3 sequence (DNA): TGCGCCAGCAGCCTGTCGTGGCGTCAGGGGGCTCCCCAAAGGGCCAACGTCCTGACTTTC. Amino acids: CASSLSWRQGAPQRANVLTF. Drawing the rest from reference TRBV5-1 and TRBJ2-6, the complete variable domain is KAGVTQTPRYLIKTRGQQVTLSCSPISGHRSVSWYQQTPGQGLQFLFEYFSETQRNKGNFPGRFSGRQFSNSRSEMNVSTLELGDSALYLCASSLSWRQGAPQRANVLTFGAGSRLTVL.

The CDR3 reads CATSDGPPQGGEKLFF. CDR3 bases: TGTGCCACCAGTGATGGGCCCCCGCAGGGAGGTGAAAAACTGTTTTTT. The V call is TRBV24-1, the J call TRBJ1-4; the D gene is possibly TRBD1 (5 bases). Trimming stripped 3 bases from V and 7 bases from J, with 17 bases between. This CDR3 comprises 16 residues. Germline CDR1 is KGHDR and CDR2 is SFDVKD.